This T cell receptor beta chain was identified in a study of CD8 T cells in ankylosing spondylitis. A single record per CDR3 protein comes from TCRdb applying MiXCR to the 5' RACE reads. Here the sample spans approximately 69,000 distinct CDR3 sequences, under 5.5% being singletons. The sample holds many counts of this clonotype. Sequenced input: blood, either unsorted or a sorted T cell fraction (not recorded which). The TCR originated in a male donor with ankylosing spondylitis or in good health (not recorded which).

The CDR3 sequence: CASSLHGQGDGELFF. CDR3 sequence (DNA): TGTGCCAGCAGCTTGCATGGACAGGGAGACGGGGAGCTGTTTTTT. The rearrangement uses TRBV5-6 and TRBJ2-2, with TRBD1 matching 8 bases. In germline, CDR1 is SGHDT, CDR2 YYEEEE. Unmatched junction bases numbered 6, after V lost 1 base and J lost 7 bases. The CDR3 is 15 residues long.